Listed below are T cell receptor beta chains from one sample, sequenced in a study of shared clonotypes between healthy human individuals. The repertoire was sequenced with immunoSEQ multiplex PCR; TCRdb's copy has only in-frame clones and lacks some. This sample has some 95,000 clones; 60% to 75% occur once, and the top ten carry roughly 50%. Sequences were obtained from memory CD8+ T cells sorted from blood. The receptors originated from a young man in good health. Both conserved end residues are part of each CDR3. Each record gives: J gene, clone size, D gene, V gene, CDR3 DNA, CDR3 protein. D genes are given only for firm matches. The listing skips clone size in some rows; elsewhere it reads once, few, many or a size class.

J: TRBJ2-6; size: -; D: -; V: TRBV30; DNA: TGTGCCTGGAGTAACAGACAGGAAACCGGGGCCAACGTCCTGACTTTC; CDR3: CAWSNRQETGANVLTF
J: TRBJ2-1; size: -; D: TRBD1; V: TRBV11-2; DNA: TGTGCCAGCAGCCCCCAGGACAGGGCGTTCAATGAGCAGTTCTTC; CDR3: CASSPQDRAFNEQFF
J: TRBJ2-3; size: -; D: -; V: TRBV19; DNA: TGTGCCAGTAGTATAGGGACAGTTAGCACAGATACGCAGTATTTT; CDR3: CASSIGTVSTDTQYF
J: TRBJ1-2; size: few; D: -; V: TRBV5-6; DNA: TGTGCCAGCATTGATCAGGGAGATGGCTACACCTTC; CDR3: CASIDQGDGYTF
J: TRBJ2-2; size: few; D: -; V: TRBV19; DNA: TGTGCCAGTAGTATAGTAAGGGGAGTTGGCACCGGGGAGCTGTTTTTT; CDR3: CASSIVRGVGTGELFF
J: TRBJ2-2; size: -; D: -; V: TRBV10-1; DNA: TGCGCCAGCAGCGCCGTTGGGGGATTGAACACCGGGGAGCTGTTTTTT; CDR3: CASSAVGGLNTGELFF
J: TRBJ2-5; size: once; D: TRBD2; V: TRBV5-1; DNA: TGCGCCAGCAGCTTGGCACTAGCGGGAAATGTCCAAGAGACCCAGTACTTC; CDR3: CASSLALAGNVQETQYF
J: TRBJ2-1; size: few; D: TRBD2; V: TRBV2; DNA: TGTGCCAGCATGATGCGACTAGCGGGAGGGGGGAATGAGCAGTTCTTC; CDR3: CASMMRLAGGGNEQFF
J: TRBJ2-2; size: -; D: TRBD1; V: TRBV5-1; DNA: TGCGCCAGCAGCCGGGGACAGACAAACACCGGGGAGCTGTTTTTT; CDR3: CASSRGQTNTGELFF
J: TRBJ2-2; size: -; D: TRBD2; V: TRBV5-6; DNA: TGTGCCAGCGAGGGGACTAGCGGGAGGGGAAGCACCGGGGAGCTGTTTTTT; CDR3: CASEGTSGRGSTGELFF
J: TRBJ2-7; size: -; D: TRBD2; V: TRBV28; DNA: TGTGCCAGCAGTGGGGGCGGAGCTAGCGGGAGGGCGGTCGAGCAGTACTTC; CDR3: CASSGGGASGRAVEQYF
J: TRBJ2-6; size: -; D: -; V: TRBV6-6; DNA: TGTGCCAGCAGTTACGATGCTTCCGGGGCCAACGTCCTGACTTTC; CDR3: CASSYDASGANVLTF
J: TRBJ2-7; size: many; D: -; V: TRBV5-5; DNA: TGTGCCAGCAGCCGATCTTGGGGATACGAGCAGTACTTC; CDR3: CASSRSWGYEQYF
J: TRBJ2-7; size: few; D: -; V: TRBV11-2; DNA: TGTGCCAGCAGCTTAGTAGGAGGCTACGAGCAGTACTTC; CDR3: CASSLVGGYEQYF
J: TRBJ1-1; size: -; D: -; V: TRBV10-1; DNA: TGCGCCAGCAGTGCCAACAGGGCGGGGCGGGAGAACACTGAAGCTTTCTTT; CDR3: CASSANRAGRENTEAFF
J: TRBJ1-4; size: -; D: TRBD1; V: TRBV6-5; DNA: TGTGCCAGCAGAGGACAGGGTGTAGAAAAACTGTTTTTT; CDR3: CASRGQGVEKLFF
J: TRBJ1-4; size: -; D: -; V: TRBV30; DNA: TGTGCCTGGAGTGGAGGACGTAATGAAAAACTGTTTTTT; CDR3: CAWSGGRNEKLFF
J: TRBJ2-7; size: -; D: -; V: TRBV27; DNA: TGTGCCAGCAGCCTCGGGGCGAAGGACGAGCAGTACTTC; CDR3: CASSLGAKDEQYF
J: TRBJ2-5; size: -; D: -; V: TRBV7-2; DNA: TGTGCCAGCAGCGCGGAGCAGGGTGCGCAAGAGACCCAGTACTTC; CDR3: CASSAEQGAQETQYF
J: TRBJ2-1; size: -; D: -; V: TRBV29-1; DNA: TGCAGGTACAGAGGAGAAACTCGCGGGGCACCTCAAGACAATGAGCAGTTCTTC; CDR3: CRYRGETRGAPQDNEQFF
J: TRBJ2-7; size: -; D: -; V: TRBV28; DNA: TGTGCCAGCAGGTCCCCAGGCTCCTACGAGCAGTACTTC; CDR3: CASRSPGSYEQYF
J: TRBJ2-7; size: -; D: -; V: TRBV28; DNA: TGTGCCTGCGGCGGAATCACCTACGAGCAGTACTTC; CDR3: CACGGITYEQYF
J: TRBJ2-2; size: -; D: TRBD2; V: TRBV15; DNA: TGTGCCACCAGCAGAGATCGGGCGGGAGGGTCCGGGGAGCTGTTTTTT; CDR3: CATSRDRAGGSGELFF
J: TRBJ1-3; size: -; D: -; V: TRBV5-6; DNA: TGTGCCAGCAGCCCCGAATCTAGGACAACTGGAAACACCATATATTTT; CDR3: CASSPESRTTGNTIYF
J: TRBJ1-1; size: -; D: TRBD1; V: TRBV6-5; DNA: TGTGCCAGCAGTTGGACAGGGATGACTGAAGCTTTCTTT; CDR3: CASSWTGMTEAFF
J: TRBJ1-2; size: few; D: -; V: TRBV13; DNA: TGTGCCAGCAGCAGAACGGGGGGGTCCTATGGCTACACCTTC; CDR3: CASSRTGGSYGYTF
J: TRBJ2-1; size: once; D: -; V: TRBV14; DNA: TGTGCCAGCAGCCAAGGAGCACCTGACTACAATGAGCAGTTCTTC; CDR3: CASSQGAPDYNEQFF
J: TRBJ1-3; size: -; D: -; V: TRBV15; DNA: TGTGCCACCAGCAGGACTCAGGGGTCTAGAAACACCATATATTTT; CDR3: CATSRTQGSRNTIYF
J: TRBJ1-2; size: -; D: -; V: TRBV11-2; DNA: TGTGCCAGCAGCCTATCTAACTATGGCTACACCTTC; CDR3: CASSLSNYGYTF
J: TRBJ2-3; size: -; D: TRBD1; V: TRBV29-1; DNA: TGCAGCGTTGGGGGTGGAAAACAGGGGGCGTCAGATACGCAGTATTTT; CDR3: CSVGGGKQGASDTQYF
J: TRBJ1-4; size: -; D: -; V: TRBV5-4; DNA: TGTGCCAGCAGCCTTGCCGGGACACCAGAAAAACTGTTTTTT; CDR3: CASSLAGTPEKLFF
J: TRBJ2-2; size: -; D: TRBD2; V: TRBV7-2; DNA: TGTGCCAGCAGCTTAGCTAGCGGGCCGAACACCGGGGAGCTGTTTTTT; CDR3: CASSLASGPNTGELFF
J: TRBJ2-7; size: once; D: -; V: TRBV25-1; DNA: TGTGCCAGCAGTGATTCGGGCGAGACCGTGAGCTCCTACGAGCAGTACTTC; CDR3: CASSDSGETVSSYEQYF
J: TRBJ1-1; size: -; D: -; V: TRBV5-8; DNA: TGTGCCAGCAGCTTGCGGGGAAACCTGGGGAACACTGAAGCTTTCTTT; CDR3: CASSLRGNLGNTEAFF